The clone carrying this TCR beta chain occurred a few times. Its antigen remains unidentified. Donors had nominal health at sampling but likely had unrecorded immune exposures. PCR primers comprised 60 Vbeta and 13 Jbeta primers. Measured with immunoSEQ multiplex PCR; TCRdb has only the in-frame clones, and not every one. This table holds 130,000 or so clones, approximately 80% found once. Germline assignment: CDR1 LNHDA and CDR2 SQIVND (reference sequence). V shed 7 bases and J 4 bases; nucleotides not matched to a gene: 16. The CDR3 length is 18 residues. The sample is drawn from a study of cytomegalovirus exposure and HLA in healthy donors. Study observations and caveats: A few chains tied to CMV proved CMV antigen-specific in vitro. Some 17,000 TCR beta sequences were associated with HLA alleles at 0.05 false discovery rate in a later analysis. The majority of CMV-associated TCR beta chains were reported as apparently HLA-restricted in a later analysis.

The chain combines TRBV19 with TRBJ2-1; 10 bases fit TRBD2. This TCR was sampled from a woman in her thirties or forties in good health and CMV-seronegative. The sequenced sample was PBMCs. DNA for the CDR3: TGTGCCAGTAATACGGGACACAAGATTAGCGGGGGGTACAATGAGCAGTTCTTC. Protein sequence: CASNTGHKISGGYNEQFF.